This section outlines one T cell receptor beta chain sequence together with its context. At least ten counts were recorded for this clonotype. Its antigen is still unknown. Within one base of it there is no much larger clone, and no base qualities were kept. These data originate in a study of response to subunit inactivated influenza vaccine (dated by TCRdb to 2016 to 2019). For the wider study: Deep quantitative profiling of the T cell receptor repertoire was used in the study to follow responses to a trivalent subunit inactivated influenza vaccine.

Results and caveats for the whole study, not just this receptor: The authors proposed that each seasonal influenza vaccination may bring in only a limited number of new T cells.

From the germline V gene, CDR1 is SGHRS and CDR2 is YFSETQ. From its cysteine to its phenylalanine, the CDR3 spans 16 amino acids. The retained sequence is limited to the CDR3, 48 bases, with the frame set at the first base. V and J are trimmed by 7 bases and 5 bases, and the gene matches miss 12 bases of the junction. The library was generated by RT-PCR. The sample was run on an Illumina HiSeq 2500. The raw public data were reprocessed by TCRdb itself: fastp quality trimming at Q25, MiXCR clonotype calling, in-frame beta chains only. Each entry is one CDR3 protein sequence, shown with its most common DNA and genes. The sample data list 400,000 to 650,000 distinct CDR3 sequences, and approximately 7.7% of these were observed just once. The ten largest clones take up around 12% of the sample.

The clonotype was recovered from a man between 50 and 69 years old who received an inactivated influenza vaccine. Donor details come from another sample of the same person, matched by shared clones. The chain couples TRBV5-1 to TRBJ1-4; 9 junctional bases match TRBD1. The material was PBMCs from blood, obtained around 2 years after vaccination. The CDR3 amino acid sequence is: CASRLPGQGTNEKLFF. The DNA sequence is TGCGCCAGCCGTCTGCCGGGACAGGGAACGAATGAAAAACTGTTTTTT.